This paragraph reports one T cell receptor beta chain. The antigen remains unidentified. V shed 2 bases and J shed 2 bases, with 15 bases lying between them. The CDR3 is made up of 16 amino acids. From germline, CDR1 is SGHTA and CDR2 FQGTGA. The data are from a study of cytomegalovirus exposure and HLA in healthy donors. Study outcomes and limitations: Diagnosis of cytomegalovirus status made by the classifier reportedly showed high specificity and sensitivity. Most TCR sequences were seen very rarely across donors, but some public TCRs occurred in many.

The study drew the donors from its approximately 110-subject validation cohort, separate from the roughly 700-subject first cohort. Repertoires were generated with immunoSEQ multiplex PCR, while TCRdb's copy carries only in-frame clones and drops some. The sample includes approximately 65,000 clones, approximately 94% of them seen just once. V is TRBV7-3 and J is TRBJ1-2; a possible D gene is TRBD1 (6 bases). The clonotype was recovered from a woman aged 18-29 years in good health and CMV-seronegative. Input material: PBMCs. This CDR3 is CASSLETGLHNYGYTF. Here the CDR3 DNA reads TGTGCCAGCAGCTTAGAAACAGGGCTCCACAACTATGGCTACACCTTC. Supplemented by reference TRBV7-3 and TRBJ1-2, the full variable domain reads GAGVSQTPSNKVTEKGKYVELRCDPISGHTALYWYRQSLGQGPEFLIYFQGTGAADDSGLPNDRFFAVRPEGSVSTLKIQRTERGDSAVYLCASSLETGLHNYGYTFGSGTRLTVV.